This T cell receptor (beta chain) came from a study of patients and donors after allogeneic stem cell transplantation. TCRdb processed the RT-PCR reads anew with MiXCR; each CDR3 protein has one entry. The sample records roughly 940,000 distinct CDR3 sequences, roughly 18% being singletons. Material: blood, either unsorted or a sorted T cell fraction (not recorded which). This sequence was found in a human donor who was either an allogeneic HSCT recipient or a stem cell or donor lymphocyte infusion donor (not recorded which). It is not recorded whose cells these are; they may come from a transplant donor.

The DNA of the CDR3 is TGTGCCAGCAGCCCCCGGGCGTCCGGGGAGCTGTTTTTT. It encodes CASSPRASGELFF. The chain is built from TRBV11-2 and TRBJ2-2, with D hard to call. This CDR3 has 13 amino acids. The V and J ends lost 5 bases and 6 bases respectively, with 10 bases between them. Germline values: CDR1 SGHAT, CDR2 FQNNGV.